This is a list of T cell receptor beta chains from one sample in a study of human T cells and chemical hapten exposure. A single record per CDR3 protein comes from TCRdb applying MiXCR to the RACE reads. This sample has 85,000 to 100,000 distinct CDR3 sequences, with 27% found just once. The sample here was whole blood, taken in connection with sensitization to the hapten diphenylcyclopropenone (DPC). The origin of the receptors is a man aged 35-49 years with alopecia areata. Some clones in this sample may be carry-over from other donors' samples. Each CDR3 is given with its conserved first and last residue. The order of the fields is clone size, J gene, V gene, D gene, CDR3 DNA, CDR3 protein. The D gene is left open where the match is weak. The size field is filled for only some rows; it gives once, few, many or a size class.

- | TRBJ2-7 | TRBV20-1 | TRBD2 | TGCAGTGCCAGAAGCGGGACCTACGAGCAGTACTTC | CSARSGTYEQYF
- | TRBJ1-5 | TRBV28 | - | TGTGCCAGCATAAGAGGGGACAATCAGCCCCAGCATTTT | CASIRGDNQPQHF
- | TRBJ1-5 | TRBV29-1 | - | TGCAGCGTTGATCGCTTCTTGGTAGGTGCAGATAGCAATCAGCCCCAGCATTTT | CSVDRFLVGADSNQPQHF
- | TRBJ2-4 | TRBV20-1 | - | TGCAGTGCTACTGGCAGGCAGGGGAGGGACATTCAGTACTTC | CSATGRQGRDIQYF
few | TRBJ2-1 | TRBV25-1 | - | TGTGCCAGCCTACCCACGGGAGCCTACAATGAGCAGTTCTTC | CASLPTGAYNEQFF
- | TRBJ1-3 | TRBV28 | TRBD1 | TGTGCCAGCAGCGGACAGGGGCGAAACACCATATATTTT | CASSGQGRNTIYF
- | TRBJ2-3 | TRBV5-4 | - | TGTGCCAGCAGCTTGGATCCCGGGGGCACAGATACGCAGTATTTT | CASSLDPGGTDTQYF
- | TRBJ2-2 | TRBV6-1 | - | TGTGCCAGCATGAGGGGGGGGGCCGGGGAGCTGTTTTTT | CASMRGGAGELFF
- | TRBJ1-1 | TRBV5-4 | - | TGTGCCAGCAGCTTGGGCCTACGAGGGATGAACACTGAAGCTTTCTTT | CASSLGLRGMNTEAFF
- | TRBJ2-1 | TRBV10-3 | - | TGTGCCATCAGTGAACTAGCCACCTACAATGAGCAGTTCTTC | CAISELATYNEQFF
- | TRBJ2-2 | TRBV6-4 | - | TGTGCCAGCAGTGCCCTGGGCACCGGGGAGCTGTTTTTT | CASSALGTGELFF
- | TRBJ1-6 | TRBV20-1 | - | TGCAGTGCTAGTCGGGGGGATAATTCACCCCTCCACTTT | CSASRGDNSPLHF
- | TRBJ2-3 | TRBV7-9 | - | TGTGCCGGCACTCTTGGCGGGGATACGCAGTATTTT | CAGTLGGDTQYF
few | TRBJ1-2 | TRBV28 | - | TGTGCCAGCAGAGCAGGGACAAACTATGGCTACACCTTC | CASRAGTNYGYTF
- | TRBJ2-5 | TRBV7-9 | - | TGTGCCAGCAGCTTAAGGGAAGAGACCCAGTACTTC | CASSLREETQYF
- | TRBJ2-1 | TRBV11-2 | TRBD1 | TGTGCCAGCAGTTTTACAGGGGCTAGTGAGCAGTTCTTC | CASSFTGASEQFF
- | TRBJ1-1 | TRBV29-1 | TRBD1 | TGCAGCGTTGTACAGGGGATGAACACTGAAGCTTTCTTT | CSVVQGMNTEAFF
- | TRBJ2-5 | TRBV12-2 | - | TGTGCAAGTCGCTTAGCGCCGAGGGATCCGAAGACCCAGTACTTC | CASRLAPRDPKTQYF
few | TRBJ2-1 | TRBV28 | - | TGTGCCAGCGGGGTGAGGGTACCGGGTGAGCAGTTCTTC | CASGVRVPGEQFF
- | TRBJ1-5 | TRBV20-1 | - | TGCAGTGCTAACAGTGAAGGAGAGCCCCAGCATTTT | CSANSEGEPQHF
few | TRBJ2-1 | TRBV9 | - | TGTGCCAGCAGCGTAGAAGGGAGTACCTACAATGAGCAGTTCTTC | CASSVEGSTYNEQFF
few | TRBJ2-3 | TRBV14 | TRBD1 | TGTGCCAGCAGCCAGGGACGGACAGGGGTCACAGATACGCAGTATTTT | CASSQGRTGVTDTQYF
few | TRBJ2-7 | TRBV30 | TRBD2 | TGTGCCTGGAGTATCCCCGCCCTTCTAGCGGGAGGTGGGGAGCAGTACTTC | CAWSIPALLAGGGEQYF
- | TRBJ2-7 | TRBV20-1 | - | TGCAGTGCTCCCGGGACTCGACCCTACGAGCAGTACTTC | CSAPGTRPYEQYF
few | TRBJ1-6 | TRBV6-9 | - | TGTGCCAGCAGCTATATTTCACCCCTCCACTTT | CASSYISPLHF